One T cell receptor (beta chain) is described in this entry. Assay used: immunoSEQ multiplex PCR; TCRdb lists only in-frame clones, some missing. The data contain about 63,000 clones, 81% of them seen just once; the ten biggest clones take up 2.5% to 3.5%. The germline CDR1 and CDR2 sequences are GTSNPN and SVGIG (reference sequence). Trimming removed 3 bases from V and 6 bases from J; junction bases left unmatched: 10. The CDR3 consists of 14 residues. The data were taken from a study of PD-L1 blockade in urothelial cancer. Regarding time point: pretreatment peripheral blood. The rearrangement joins TRBV30 to TRBJ2-7, with 8 bases aligning to TRBD1. The sequence derives from a man in his sixties or seventies with urothelial cancer. Source: PBMCs, taken around atezolizumab (anti-PD-L1) treatment. The CDR3 protein is CAWRSPDREREQYF. CDR3 DNA: TGTGCCTGGAGGTCTCCGGACAGGGAGCGCGAGCAGTACTTC.